This TCR beta chain was sequenced for a study of blood T cell repertoires in COVID-19. The wider study: COVID-19 samples collected from the United States, Italy and Spain covered acute and convalescent phases. T cells, B-cell-depleted T cells, or PBMCs supplied cDNA or gDNA.

Per the study methods: How many nucleated cells were present was estimated from reference gene primer amplification. Repertoires were generated with immunoSEQ multiplex PCR, while TCRdb's copy carries only in-frame clones and drops some. The V and J calls and clone size come from that table; D and trimming were worked out from the DNA. The table records 98,000 or so clones, more than 75% of them present only once. This CDR3 spans 13 amino acids. V lost 2 bases, J lost 6 bases, and 11 bases lay in between. Germline V CDR1 and CDR2: SQVTM, ANQGSEA. This TCR derives from a man between 60 and 75 years old with acute or convalescent COVID-19. The source material was peripheral blood. The rearrangement joins TRBV29-1 to TRBJ1-5; a weak D match, TRBD1 (5 bases). The CDR3 bases are TGCAGCGTTGAATTGGTCCAGGGTCAGCCCCAGCATTTT. This encodes CSVELVQGQPQHF.